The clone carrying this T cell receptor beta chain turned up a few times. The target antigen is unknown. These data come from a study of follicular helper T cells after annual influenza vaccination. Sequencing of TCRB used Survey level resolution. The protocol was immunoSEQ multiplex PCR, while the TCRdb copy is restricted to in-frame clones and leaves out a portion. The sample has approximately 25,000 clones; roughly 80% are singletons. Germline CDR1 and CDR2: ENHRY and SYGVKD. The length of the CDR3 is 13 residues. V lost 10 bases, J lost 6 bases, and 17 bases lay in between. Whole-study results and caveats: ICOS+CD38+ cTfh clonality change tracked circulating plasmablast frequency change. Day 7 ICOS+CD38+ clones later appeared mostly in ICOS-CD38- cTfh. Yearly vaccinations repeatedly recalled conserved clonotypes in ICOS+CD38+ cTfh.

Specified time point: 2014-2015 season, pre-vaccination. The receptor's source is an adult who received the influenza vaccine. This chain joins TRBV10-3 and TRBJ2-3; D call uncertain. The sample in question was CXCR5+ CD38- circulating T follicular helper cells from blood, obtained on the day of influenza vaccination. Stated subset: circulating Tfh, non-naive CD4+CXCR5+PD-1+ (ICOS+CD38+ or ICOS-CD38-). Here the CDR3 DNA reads TGTGCCAGCCAGCAATTATCGACTGATACGCAGTATTTT. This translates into CASQQLSTDTQYF.